This entry is about one T cell receptor beta chain. CDR3 length: 15 residues. Between the trimmed V and J ends, which lost 5 bases and 4 bases, there was a span of 12 bases. Germline CDR1 LNHDA, CDR2 SQIVND (reference sequence). This entry comes from a study of chemoradiotherapy in HPV16-positive cancers. The data were produced by immunoSEQ multiplex PCR, yet TCRdb's version contains in-frame clones alone and is incomplete. The table has 5,000 to 6,500 clones, just under 80% seen once; the top ten hold 15% to 20%. This chain connects TRBV19 to TRBJ2-6; D remains ambiguous. The clonotype comes from a human donor with HPV-associated anogenital cancer. Sampling was done from a patient who underwent chemoradiotherapy. The CDR3 DNA is TGTGCCAGTAGTGCGAATATGGACGGGGCCAACGTCCTGACTTTC. It translates to CASSANMDGANVLTF.